This TCR beta chain was recovered during a study of T cells after yellow fever vaccination. The CDR3 sequence is 14 residues long. Trimming removed 2 bases at V and 2 bases at J, with 9 bases between. CDR1 is MNHEY and CDR2 is SMNVEV in the germline V gene (reference sequence). A single record per CDR3 protein comes from TCRdb applying MiXCR to the 5' RACE reads. The table lists some 300,000 distinct CDR3 sequences, approximately 10% of them singletons. The TCR originated in a man younger than 35 who received the YFV17D yellow fever vaccine. The gene calls are TRBV27 and TRBJ1-2; perhaps TRBD1 as D (5 bases). The material sequenced was CD4+ T cells sorted from PBMCs, taken 5 days after the yellow fever booster vaccination. CDR3 loop: CASSLQGSNYGYTF. The CDR3 nucleotides are TGTGCCAGCAGTTTACAGGGCTCGAACTATGGCTACACCTTC.